The rows below give T cell receptor beta chains drawn from one sample of a study of CD8 T cells in Susac syndrome. TCRdb redid the calling of the immunoSEQ multiplex PCR reads with MiXCR, one entry per CDR3 protein. This sample carries roughly 160,000 distinct CDR3 sequences, roughly 95% of them seen once, and the ten largest clones take approximately 0.12%. Source material: CD4+ T cells from PBMCs. All receptors come from a human donor with Susac syndrome. The CDR3 runs from the conserved cysteine through the conserved F or W. A D gene is named only where the DNA matches it firmly. Size tells how often a clone was seen (once, few, many) or the class of an expanded clone, and some rows leave it out.

TGTGCCAGTAGTAAGACTATCTCCTACGAGCAGTACTTC	CASSKTISYEQYF	TRBJ2-7	TRBV19	.	.	13
TGCAGCGTTCGGGACTGGCCCGACAATGAGCAGTTCTTC	CSVRDWPDNEQFF	TRBJ2-1	TRBV29-1	.	.	13
TGCAGCGTTGTTCCCGGCGGGCGTCGAGTGTACTACAATGAGCAGTTCTTC	CSVVPGGRRVYYNEQFF	TRBJ2-1	TRBV29-1	.	.	17
TGTGCCAGCAGCCAACGGACAGTAGGCTACACCTTC	CASSQRTVGYTF	TRBJ1-2	TRBV3-1	.	.	12
TGTGCCTGGAGTGTACGGAGGACTGAAAAACTGTTTTTT	CAWSVRRTEKLFF	TRBJ1-4	TRBV30	.	.	13
TGTGCCTGGACCTTGACAGGGACAGATGGCTACACCTTC	CAWTLTGTDGYTF	TRBJ1-2	TRBV30	TRBD1	once	13
TGTGCCAGCGGCTGGGGAGAGTGTGAAAAACTGTTTTTT	CASGWGECEKLFF	TRBJ1-4	TRBV21-1	.	.	13
TGTGCCAGCAGCCAAGGATCCTATGATAATTCACCCCTCCACTTT	CASSQGSYDNSPLHF	TRBJ1-6	TRBV14	.	once	15
TGCAGCGTTGAGGCGGACACGTTTTTATATGGCTACACCTTC	CSVEADTFLYGYTF	TRBJ1-2	TRBV29-1	.	.	14
TGTGCCTGGAATGGACTAGTACCGAGCGCCGGGGAGCTGTTTTTT	CAWNGLVPSAGELFF	TRBJ2-2	TRBV30	TRBD2	.	15
TGTGCCATCAGTGAGTCAGAGACAGACTATGGCTACACCTTC	CAISESETDYGYTF	TRBJ1-2	TRBV10-3	.	once	14
TGTGCCAGCAGTCGACAGGGAGCCGGGGCCAACGTCCTGACTTTC	CASSRQGAGANVLTF	TRBJ2-6	TRBV11-1	TRBD1	once	15
TGTGCCAGCAGTGGGGCGGCAGCGGACACTGAAGCTTTCTTT	CASSGAAADTEAFF	TRBJ1-1	TRBV2	.	.	14
TGCAGCGTTAATACAGGGCCCAGCTCCTACAATGAGCAGTTCTTC	CSVNTGPSSYNEQFF	TRBJ2-1	TRBV29-1	.	.	15
TGCGCCAGCAGCCAAGACGTCGGGGAGACCCAGTACTTC	CASSQDVGETQYF	TRBJ2-5	TRBV4-3	.	.	13
TGTGCCAGCAGTTTTGGGGACTTGACCTACGAGCAGTACTTC	CASSFGDLTYEQYF	TRBJ2-7	TRBV12-3/TRBV12-4	.	.	14
TGTGCCATCAGTGAATCAGCGGGCCCCTACAATGAGCAGTTCTTC	CAISESAGPYNEQFF	TRBJ2-1	TRBV10-3	.	.	15
TGTGCCAGCAGCCCTAGACCCTCCACAGATACGCAGTATTTT	CASSPRPSTDTQYF	TRBJ2-3	TRBV9	.	.	14
TGTGCCAGCAGCCAAGATGTCGAAGGCACCGGGGAGCTGTTTTTT	CASSQDVEGTGELFF	TRBJ2-2	TRBV4-2	.	.	15
TGTGCCAGCAGCTATGGGACAGTCGGAAACACCATATATTTT	CASSYGTVGNTIYF	TRBJ1-3	TRBV9	TRBD1	.	14
TGTGCCAGCAGGAGGGAGTTCTACGAGCAGTACTTC	CASRREFYEQYF	TRBJ2-7	TRBV25-1	.	.	12
TGTGCCAGCAGCCGGGAGACCCAGTACTTC	CASSRETQYF	TRBJ2-5	TRBV7-9	.	few	10
TGTGCCAGCAGCTTGGCTACAGGCGGACCGAACACTGAAGCTTTCTTT	CASSLATGGPNTEAFF	TRBJ1-1	TRBV7-9	.	.	16
TGTGCCAGCAGCTCGGGACAGCCGAACACCGGGGAGCTGTTTTTT	CASSSGQPNTGELFF	TRBJ2-2	TRBV7-9	TRBD1	.	15
TGCAGTGCCAGGACAGTTAATGAAAAACTGTTTTTT	CSARTVNEKLFF	TRBJ1-4	TRBV20-1	.	.	12